A single sample gave rise to the 14 T cell receptor beta chains below, sequenced in a study of control samples from healthy donors and cancer patients. Profiled with immunoSEQ multiplex PCR; TCRdb holds only in-frame clones, not every one. The profile covers more than 75,000 clones, with about four fifths appearing a single time and 10% to 13% taken by the ten largest. Sequenced sample: blood. The receptors come from a woman under 40 in good health.

V is TRBV6-5 and J is TRBJ1-1, with no clear D. CDR1 is MNHEY and CDR2 is SVGAGI in the germline V gene. The ends were cut back, 7 bases at V and 1 base at J, with 10 bases in the middle. The length of the CDR3 is 13 residues. The CDR3 loop reads CASTRRQNTEAFF. For the CDR3, the DNA is TGTGCCAGCACCCGGCGACAGAACACTGAAGCTTTCTTT.

The genes are TRBV27 and TRBJ1-2; unclear D gene. Germline values: CDR1 MNHEY, CDR2 SMNVEV (reference sequence). This CDR3 is built from 14 residues. The V and J ends lost 3 bases and 1 base respectively, with 9 bases between them. This CDR3 reads CASSFRNGNYGYTF. DNA for the CDR3: TGTGCCAGCAGTTTTAGGAACGGTAACTATGGCTACACCTTC.

The chain links TRBV19 to TRBJ1-6, with D uncertain. V dropped 3 bases and J dropped 0 bases, with 6 bases sitting between them. This CDR3 comprises 15 residues. Germline CDR1 and CDR2: LNHDA and SQIVND (reference sequence). The CDR3 region is CASSIRSSYNSPLHF. The CDR3 DNA is TGTGCCAGTAGTATCCGGAGCTCCTATAATTCACCCCTCCACTTT.

The chain combines TRBV6-5 with TRBJ2-7; TRBD1 aligns across 9 bases. CDR1 is MNHEY, CDR2 SVGAGI, per germline. This CDR3 contains 16 residues. J gave up 5 bases and V 2 bases, and 10 bases lay outside the gene matches. The DNA for the CDR3 is TGTGCCAGCAGTTACCGCGCAACAGGGGGCAAGGACGAGCAGTACTTC. Translation: CASSYRATGGKDEQYF.

The sample holds one count of this clone. The chain uses TRBV6-5 and TRBJ2-7, with D possibly TRBD2 on 5 matching bases. CDR1 is MNHEY, CDR2 SVGAGI, per germline. Trimming removed 4 bases from V and 6 bases from J, with 13 bases in between. CDR3 size: 13 residues. CDR3 bases: TGTGCCAGCAGTTCCACTCCGGGGAGCGAGCAGTACTTC. Amino acids: CASSSTPGSEQYF.

V is TRBV15 and J is TRBJ1-2, with 7 bases aligning to TRBD1. V was pared by 5 bases and J by 0 bases, with 9 bases of the junction left unmatched. The CDR3 sequence is 16 residues long. Germline CDR1 and CDR2: LNHNV and YYDKDF (reference sequence). For the CDR3, the DNA is TGTGCCACCAGCGGGCCCCGACAGGGCACTAACTATGGCTACACCTTC. It is translated as CATSGPRQGTNYGYTF.

This chain links TRBV5-5 with TRBJ2-3; 7 nucleotides match TRBD1. In germline, CDR1 is SGHKS, CDR2 YYEKEE (reference sequence). V dropped 5 bases and J dropped 6; count of bases not matched to a gene: 12. This CDR3 has 15 residues. The CDR3 is CASSFTGAAGDTQYF. The CDR3 DNA follows: TGTGCCAGCAGTTTTACAGGGGCCGCCGGGGATACGCAGTATTTT.

The rearrangement uses TRBV29-1 and TRBJ1-1; 10 bases fit TRBD1. CDR3 length equals 13 residues. Per germline, CDR1 SQVTM and CDR2 ANQGSEA. V shed 5 bases and J 6 bases; nucleotides not matched to a gene: 6. The CDR3: CSVSGTGVPEAFF. DNA for the CDR3: TGCAGCGTTTCCGGGACAGGGGTCCCTGAAGCTTTCTTT.

The chain links TRBV7-8 to TRBJ2-5; weak D call: TRBD1 (5 bases). CDR3 size: 14 residues. With 1 base removed from V and 4 bases from J, the gap between germline ends came to 10 bases. CDR1 SGHVS and CDR2 FQNEAQ come from the germline V gene. The CDR3 nucleotides read TGTGCCAGCAGCTTAGTCAGGGTAGGAGAGACCCAGTACTTC. Amino acid sequence: CASSLVRVGETQYF.

V gene TRBV11-2 combines with J gene TRBJ2-5; 9 bases match TRBD1. The CDR3 runs 15 residues. Trimming removed 1 base from V and 4 bases from J; junction bases left unmatched: 4. Per the germline V gene, CDR1 is SGHAT and CDR2 is FQNNGV. CDR3 in amino acids: CASSLGTGVVETQYF. The CDR3 DNA reads as TGTGCCAGCAGCTTAGGGACAGGGGTTGTAGAGACCCAGTACTTC. Full variable domain (rest looked up from reference TRBV11-2 and TRBJ2-5): EAGVAQSPRYKIIEKRQSVAFWCNPISGHATLYWYQQILGQGPKLLIQFQNNGVVDDSQLPKDRFSAERLKGVDSTLKIQPAKLEDSAVYLCASSLGTGVVETQYFGPGTRLLVL.

The gene calls are TRBV30 and TRBJ2-3; no clear D. V gave up 1 base and J gave up 2 bases, with 7 bases separating them. This CDR3 contains 13 residues. Germline CDR1 and CDR2: GTSNPN and SVGIG (reference sequence). The CDR3 region is CAWSGTTTDTQYF. The CDR3 nucleotides read TGTGCCTGGAGTGGAACGACCACAGATACGCAGTATTTT.

Notes on this clone: This is likely a read error, given that the CDR3 carries no conserved phenylalanine or tryptophan at its end. Because the CDR3's place on the DNA is in doubt, the DNA is left out and the CDR3 is given as listed by TCRdb. This chain uses TRBV24-1 with TRBJ1-2. Germline-derived CDR1 and CDR2 are KGHDR and SFDVKD. The CDR3 adds up to 9 amino acids, both ends counted. The CDR3 region is CATSVPDAG.

This chain links TRBV7-9 with TRBJ1-1; D is unclear. CDR1 and CDR2 (germline): SEHNR, FQNEAQ (reference sequence). Trimming removed 1 base at V and 4 bases at J, with 16 bases between. The CDR3 has 16 residues. The CDR3 loop reads CASSLGRVGVPTEAFF. The CDR3 DNA sequence: TGTGCCAGCAGCTTAGGCCGGGTGGGTGTCCCCACTGAAGCTTTCTTT.

This clone was seen only a few times. V usage is TRBV3-1 (or the pseudogene TRBV3-2) and J usage is TRBJ1-3; D unclear. V lost 0 bases and J 0 bases, leaving 9 bases between the germline ends. Germline loops: CDR1 LGHDT, CDR2 YNNKEL (reference sequence). The CDR3 contains 16 residues. CDR3 nucleotides: TGTGCCAGCAGCCAAGATATCGGCAGCTCTGGAAACACCATATATTTT. This encodes CASSQDIGSSGNTIYF.